This T cell receptor (beta chain) derives from a study of T cells in Graves' hyperthyroidism and ophthalmopathy. RNA transcripts gave rise to amplified TCR beta CDR3 regions. RT-PCR in the first round (using the HTBI primer set) targeted the TCR CDR3. Using its own MiXCR run on the multiplex PCR reads, TCRdb lists one record per CDR3 protein. This repertoire shows 350,000 to 400,000 distinct CDR3 sequences, about 15% found once; its top ten account for 30% to 35%. V gave up 6 bases and J gave up 8 bases; unmatched junction bases: 3. The germline V gene has CDR1 DFQATT and CDR2 SNEGSKA (reference sequence). The length of the CDR3 is 13 residues.

V usage is TRBV20-1 and J usage is TRBJ2-1; 14 nucleotides align to TRBD2. Sequencing input: blood. This sequence originates from a woman younger than 45 with Graves' hyperthyroidism. CDR3 nucleotides: TGCAGTGCGACTAGCGGGAGGGTCTATGAGCAGTTCTTC. It is translated as CSATSGRVYEQFF.